This entry features one TCR beta chain sequence. V lost 4 bases and J lost 7; bases outside the gene matches: 5. This CDR3 is 14 amino acids long. The germline CDR1 and CDR2 sequences are LGHNA and YNFKEQ. The data originate from a study of blood T cell repertoires in COVID-19. Method: immunoSEQ multiplex PCR; TCRdb's copy keeps in-frame clones and lacks some. There are 200,000 to 250,000 clones in the sample; roughly 84% occur only once, and over 15% lies in the top ten. Input material: peripheral blood. This sequence was found in a woman aged 80 or older with active or convalescent COVID-19. The rearrangement joins TRBV4-2 to TRBJ1-4; 8 bases are shared with TRBD1. CDR3 DNA: TGTGCCAGCAGCCCCGGACAGGGAGGTGAAAAACTGTTTTTT. Translation gives CASSPGQGGEKLFF.